This T cell receptor beta chain originates from a study of T cells in Graves' hyperthyroidism and ophthalmopathy. V lost 7 bases, J lost 7 bases, and 20 bases lay in between. Germline-derived CDR1 and CDR2 are MNHEY and SVGAGI. This CDR3 has 15 residues. TCR beta CDR3 sequences were amplified from RNA transcripts. First-round RT-PCR with HTBI primers amplified the TCR CDR3 region. TCRdb re-called the multiplex PCR reads with MiXCR, one entry per CDR3 protein. Among tens of thousands of distinct CDR3 sequences, 40% to 55% were seen once, and the ten largest hold about 6%. This clonotype appeared a single time. Exclusion followed for patients with uncontrolled infection, other autoimmune disease, pregnancy or lactation. Blood was obtained at the first hyperthyroidism diagnosis, which preceded any ophthalmopathy symptoms. From 10 ml of fresh peripheral blood, PBMCs were isolated.

The sequencing input was blood. This TCR was sampled from a woman in her forties or fifties with Graves' hyperthyroidism that later progressed to Graves' ophthalmopathy. The chain recombines TRBV6-5 with TRBJ1-5; D is perhaps TRBD1 (5 bases). The CDR3 reads CASTPLGGKGQPQHF. In DNA, the CDR3 is TGTGCCAGCACTCCACTCGGGGGGAAGGGGCAGCCCCAGCATTTT.